The sequence of this TCR beta chain was determined in a study of T cells in Graves' hyperthyroidism and ophthalmopathy. The study, taken as a whole, reports: Ophthalmopathy got predicted by the model a median about six months before its onset. Ophthalmopathy and stable hyperthyroidism were separated by a 13 V-J model.

The CDR3 sequence is 15 residues long. The V gene lost 3 bases and the J gene lost 4 bases, with 15 bases spanning the gap. Germline CDR1 reads DFQATT; CDR2 reads SNEGSKA (reference sequence). Lactation, pregnancy, other autoimmune disease or uncontrolled infection excluded patients. Using around 10 ml of fresh peripheral blood, PBMCs were prepared. RNA transcripts served as the template for amplifying TCR beta CDR3 regions. TCR CDR3 underwent first-round RT-PCR with the HTBI primer set. MiXCR, run by TCRdb on the multiplex PCR reads, gives a single entry per CDR3 protein. Of 750,000 to 950,000 distinct CDR3 sequences listed, roughly 37% are singletons. Comments on this clonotype: What it recognizes is unknown.

The clonotype was recovered from a man between 18 and 29 years old with Graves' hyperthyroidism. This sequence joins TRBV20-1 and TRBJ2-2, with a possible D match to TRBD2 (6 bases). Sequencing was carried out using blood. The CDR3 region has the DNA TGCAGTGCTAGCCCCCAGCGGAGGGCCACCGGGGAGCTGTTTTTT. It is translated as CSASPQRRATGELFF.